This TCR beta chain comes out of a study of CD8+ T cells in alopecia areata (dated by TCRdb to the late 2010s). The study in broad terms: High-throughput TCRbeta sequencing was used to examine T cell clonal expansion in alopecia areata in both the C3H/HeJ mouse model and human patients. RNA came from the PAXgene miRNA kit for fixed scalp, the miRNeasy kit for PBMCs, and the RNeasy kit for mouse skin. Scalp tissue and sorted CD4+ and CD8+ peripheral blood T cells from patchy and totalis/universalis alopecia areata patients and from healthy controls were covered by human TCRbeta sequencing. Clonality in the scalp was compared among normal scalp (n=4), patchy alopecia areata scalp (n=8), and alopecia totalis/universalis scalp (n=8). Amplification of TCRbeta CDR3 regions was done by immunoSEQ multiplex PCR using 35 Vbeta forward primers and 13 Jbeta reverse primers. Here is what the overall study found, with its caveats: Lesional scalp, especially in alopecia totalis/universalis, showed higher clonality and more expanded CD8+ clones than normal scalp, suggesting antigenic drive. Shared TCR sequences between patients were less evident than in mice, which may be partly attributable to HLA diversity in the patient population. Scalp TCR repertoire analysis is complicated because resident alphabeta T cells in normal human skin are also sequenced, whereas mouse skin is dominated by gammadelta T cells.

Per the germline V gene, MNHEY is the CDR1 and SVGAGI is the CDR2. Inclusive of the bounding cysteine and phenylalanine, the CDR3 is 13 residues long. Of all the DNA, just the CDR3 is kept, 39 bases in frame from base 1. Between the V and J ends, shortened by 2 bases and 7 bases respectively, the junction contains 12 bases. The library was made by the immunoSEQ multiplex PCR assay. To provide template for TCR sequencing, every sample had RNA extracted and reverse transcribed into cDNA. First-strand cDNA was synthesized using SuperScript III with a 2:1 mix of oligo-dT and random hexamers. A synthetic immune receptor repertoire was used to gauge amplification bias, and whatever bias remained was removed computationally. As for the authors' bioinformatics: After raw reads were preprocessed to remove errors, the CDR3 was defined following IMGT conventions as running from the conserved cysteine to phenylalanine. To get clonality, Shannon entropy was normalized by log2 of the number of productive unique TCRs and the result was subtracted from 1. CD4 or CD8 identity of scalp clones was inferred by cross-referencing scalp TCRbeta sequences with sorted blood CD4 and CD8 repertoires. The table comes from immuneACCESS by way of TCRdb, which keeps in-frame sequences with V and J called. Part of the clones is missing from these tables; in studies checked, under half for an unresolved V gene and the rest for unknown reasons. V and J calls and clone size follow that table, whereas D and trimming were derived from the DNA. Within this sample are under 250,000 clones, with approximately 60% of them counted one time only. Jointly, the top ten make up around 5% of the sample.

PBMCs were isolated by density centrifugation and stained for CD3, CD4 and CD8, after which CD4+ and CD8+ T cells were sorted on a FACSAria. Scalp biopsies and blood samples were provided by unaffected controls. About this clone: Its antigen is not yet known. No much larger clonotype is one base removed from it; base qualities were not supplied.

The TCR sequence derives from a human donor in good health. Recombination joined TRBV6-5 with TRBJ2-7, with the D gene not confidently named. The sequencing input was CD8+ T cells sorted from blood. Here is the DNA: TGTGCCAGCAGTTACCAGGCCCTGGGGGAGCAGTACTTC. Its amino acids are CASSYQALGEQYF.